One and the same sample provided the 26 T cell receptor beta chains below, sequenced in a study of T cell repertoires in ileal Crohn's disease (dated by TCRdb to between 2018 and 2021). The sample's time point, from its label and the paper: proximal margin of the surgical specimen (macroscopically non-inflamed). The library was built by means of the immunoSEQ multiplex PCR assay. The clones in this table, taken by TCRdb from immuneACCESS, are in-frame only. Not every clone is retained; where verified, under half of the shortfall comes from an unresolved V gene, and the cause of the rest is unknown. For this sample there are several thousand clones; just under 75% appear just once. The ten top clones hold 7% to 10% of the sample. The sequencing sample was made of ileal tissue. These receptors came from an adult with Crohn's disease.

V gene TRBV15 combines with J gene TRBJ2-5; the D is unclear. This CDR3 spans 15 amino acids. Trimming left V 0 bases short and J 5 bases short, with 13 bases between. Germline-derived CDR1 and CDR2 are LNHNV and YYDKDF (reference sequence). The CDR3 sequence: CATSRDLGSKETQYF. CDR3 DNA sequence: TGTGCCACCAGCAGAGATCTGGGTAGCAAGGAGACCCAGTACTTC.

The CDR3 bases are TGTGCCAGCAGTTTTGGGGGAAGAGAAACCCAGTACTTC. Amino acid sequence: CASSFGGRETQYF. V and J are TRBV27 and TRBJ2-5; the D call may be TRBD1 or TRBD2 (5 bases each). The germline V and J ends were trimmed by 3 bases and 8 bases, with 13 bases remaining between them. Germline V gene data show CDR1 as MNHEY and CDR2 as SMNVEV (reference sequence). There are 13 residues in the CDR3.

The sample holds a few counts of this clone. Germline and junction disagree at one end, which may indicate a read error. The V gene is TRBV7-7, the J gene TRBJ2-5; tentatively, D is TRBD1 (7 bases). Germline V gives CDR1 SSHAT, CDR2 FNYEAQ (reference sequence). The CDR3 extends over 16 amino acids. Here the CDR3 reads CASSLARDQGGKTQYF. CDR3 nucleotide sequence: TGTGCTAGCAGCTTAGCTCGGGATCAGGGGGGAAAGACCCAGTACTTC.

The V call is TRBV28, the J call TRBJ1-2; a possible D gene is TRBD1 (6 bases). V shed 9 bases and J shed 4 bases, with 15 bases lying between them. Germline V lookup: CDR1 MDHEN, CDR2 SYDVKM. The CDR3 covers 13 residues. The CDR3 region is CASSMGAVYGYTF. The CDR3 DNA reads TGTGCCAGTTCGATGGGGGCGGTCTATGGCTACACCTTC.

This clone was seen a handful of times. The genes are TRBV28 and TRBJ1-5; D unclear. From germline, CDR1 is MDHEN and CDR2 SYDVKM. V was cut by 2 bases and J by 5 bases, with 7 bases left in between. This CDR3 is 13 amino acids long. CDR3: CASSLTAHQPQHF. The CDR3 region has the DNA TGTGCCAGCAGTTTAACAGCTCATCAGCCCCAGCATTTT.

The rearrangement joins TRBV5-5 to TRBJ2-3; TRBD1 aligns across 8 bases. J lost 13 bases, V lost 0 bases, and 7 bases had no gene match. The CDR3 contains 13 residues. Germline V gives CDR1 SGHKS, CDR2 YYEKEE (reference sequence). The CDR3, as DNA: TGTGCCAGCAGCTTGGAATGGGGACAGGTTAAGTATTTT. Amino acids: CASSLEWGQVKYF.

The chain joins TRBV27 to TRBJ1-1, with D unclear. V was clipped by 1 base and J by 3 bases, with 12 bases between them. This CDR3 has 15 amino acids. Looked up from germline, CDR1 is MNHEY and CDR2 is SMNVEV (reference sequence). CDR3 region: CASSLYGRLDTEAFF. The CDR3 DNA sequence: TGTGCCAGCAGTTTATATGGACGCTTGGACACTGAAGCTTTCTTT.

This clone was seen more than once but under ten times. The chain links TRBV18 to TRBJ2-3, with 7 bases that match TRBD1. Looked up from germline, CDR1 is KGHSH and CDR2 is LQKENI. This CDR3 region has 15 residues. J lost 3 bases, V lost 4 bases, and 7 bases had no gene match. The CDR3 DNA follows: TGTGCCAGCTCACTAGAGGGGACAGAGACAGATACGCAGTATTTT. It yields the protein CASSLEGTETDTQYF.

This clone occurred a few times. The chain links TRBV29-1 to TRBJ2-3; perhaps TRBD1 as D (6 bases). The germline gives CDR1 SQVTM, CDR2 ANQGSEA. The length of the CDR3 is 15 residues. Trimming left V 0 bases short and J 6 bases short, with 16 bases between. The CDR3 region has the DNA TGCAGCGTTGAAGAGGCCCGGGCAGGGGCGGATACGCAGTATTTT. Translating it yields CSVEEARAGADTQYF.

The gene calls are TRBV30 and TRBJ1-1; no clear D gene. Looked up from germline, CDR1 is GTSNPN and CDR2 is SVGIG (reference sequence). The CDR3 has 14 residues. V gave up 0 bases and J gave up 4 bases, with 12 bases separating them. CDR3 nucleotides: TGTGCCTGGAGTGTACGGTTGGAGTTCACTGAAGCTTTCTTT. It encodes CAWSVRLEFTEAFF. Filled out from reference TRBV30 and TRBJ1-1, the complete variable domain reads SQTIHQWPATLVQPVGSPLSLECTVEGTSNPNLYWYRQAAGRGLQLLFYSVGIGQISSEVPQNLSASRPQDRQFILSSKKLLLSDSGFYLCAWSVRLEFTEAFFGQGTRLTVV.

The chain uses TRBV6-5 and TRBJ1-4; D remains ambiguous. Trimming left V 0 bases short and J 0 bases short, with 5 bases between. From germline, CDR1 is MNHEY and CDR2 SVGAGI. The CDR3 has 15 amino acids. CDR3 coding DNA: TGTGCCAGCAGTTACTCGTGGGCAACTAATGAAAAACTGTTTTTT. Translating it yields CASSYSWATNEKLFF.

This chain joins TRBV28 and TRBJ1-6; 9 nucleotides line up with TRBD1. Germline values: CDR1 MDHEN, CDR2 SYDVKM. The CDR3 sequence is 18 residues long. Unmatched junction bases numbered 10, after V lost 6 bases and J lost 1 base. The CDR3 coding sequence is TGTGCCAGCAGGGGGGACAGGGATCCGAGGTCCTATAATTCACCCCTCCACTTT. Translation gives CASRGDRDPRSYNSPLHF.

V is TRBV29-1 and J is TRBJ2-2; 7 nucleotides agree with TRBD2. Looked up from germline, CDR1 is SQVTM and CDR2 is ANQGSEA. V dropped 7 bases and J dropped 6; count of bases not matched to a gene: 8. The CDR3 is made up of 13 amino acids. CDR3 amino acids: CSGSGVVPGELFF. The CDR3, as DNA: TGCAGCGGGAGCGGGGTTGTCCCCGGGGAGCTGTTTTTT.

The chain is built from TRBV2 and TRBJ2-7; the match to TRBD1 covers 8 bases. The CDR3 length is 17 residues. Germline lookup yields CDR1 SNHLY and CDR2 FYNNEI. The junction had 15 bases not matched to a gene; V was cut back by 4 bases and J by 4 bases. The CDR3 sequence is CASSASPGQALWYEQYF. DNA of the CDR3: TGTGCCAGCAGTGCGAGTCCGGGACAGGCACTATGGTACGAGCAGTACTTC.

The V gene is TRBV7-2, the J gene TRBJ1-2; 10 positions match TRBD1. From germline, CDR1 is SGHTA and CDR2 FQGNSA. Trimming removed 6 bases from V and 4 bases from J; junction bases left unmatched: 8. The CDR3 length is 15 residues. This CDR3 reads CASRLTGQGIYGYTF. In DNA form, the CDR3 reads TGTGCCAGCAGACTTACGGGACAGGGGATCTATGGCTACACCTTC.

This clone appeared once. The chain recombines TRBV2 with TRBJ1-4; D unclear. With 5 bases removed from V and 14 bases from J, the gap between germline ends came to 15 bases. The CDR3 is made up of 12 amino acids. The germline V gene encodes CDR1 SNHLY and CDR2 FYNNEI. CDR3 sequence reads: CASSPPRTWLFF. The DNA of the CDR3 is TGTGCCAGCAGTCCGCCTCGGACTTGGCTGTTTTTT.

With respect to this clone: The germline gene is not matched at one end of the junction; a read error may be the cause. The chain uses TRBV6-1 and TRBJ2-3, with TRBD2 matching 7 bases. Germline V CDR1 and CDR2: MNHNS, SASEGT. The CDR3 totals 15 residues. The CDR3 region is CVSSDTSVRTDTQYF. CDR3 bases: TGTGTCAGCAGTGATACTAGCGTACGCACAGATACGCAGTATTTT.

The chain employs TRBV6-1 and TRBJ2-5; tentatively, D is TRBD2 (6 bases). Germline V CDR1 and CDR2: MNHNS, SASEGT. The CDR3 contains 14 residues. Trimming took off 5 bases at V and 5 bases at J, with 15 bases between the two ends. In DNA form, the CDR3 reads TGTGCCAGCAGTCTCGCCGGGGGTCAGGAGACCCAGTACTTC. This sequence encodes CASSLAGGQETQYF.

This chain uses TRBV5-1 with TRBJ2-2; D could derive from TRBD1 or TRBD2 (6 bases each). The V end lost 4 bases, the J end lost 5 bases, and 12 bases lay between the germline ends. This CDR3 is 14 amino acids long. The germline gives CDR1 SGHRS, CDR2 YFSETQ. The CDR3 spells CASSKGGSTGELFF. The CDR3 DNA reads TGCGCCAGCAGCAAAGGGGGGTCGACCGGGGAGCTGTTTTTT.

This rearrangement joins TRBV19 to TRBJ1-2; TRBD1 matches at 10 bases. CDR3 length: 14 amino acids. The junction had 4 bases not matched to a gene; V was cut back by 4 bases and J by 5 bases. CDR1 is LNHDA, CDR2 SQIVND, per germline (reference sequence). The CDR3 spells CASSRRTGGYGYTF. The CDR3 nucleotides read TGTGCCAGTAGTAGAAGGACAGGGGGGTATGGCTACACCTTC.

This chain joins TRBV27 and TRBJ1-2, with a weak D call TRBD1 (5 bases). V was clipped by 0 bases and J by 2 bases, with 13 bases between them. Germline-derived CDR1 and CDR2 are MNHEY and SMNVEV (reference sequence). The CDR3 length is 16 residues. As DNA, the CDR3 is TGTGCCAGCAGTTTATCGAGGGGCATGGGGAACTATGGCTACACCTTC. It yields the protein CASSLSRGMGNYGYTF.

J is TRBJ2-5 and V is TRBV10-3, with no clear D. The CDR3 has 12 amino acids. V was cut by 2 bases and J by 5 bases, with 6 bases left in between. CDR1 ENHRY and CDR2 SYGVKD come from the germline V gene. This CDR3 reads CAISEVDETQYF. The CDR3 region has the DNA TGTGCCATCAGTGAGGTTGATGAGACCCAGTACTTC.

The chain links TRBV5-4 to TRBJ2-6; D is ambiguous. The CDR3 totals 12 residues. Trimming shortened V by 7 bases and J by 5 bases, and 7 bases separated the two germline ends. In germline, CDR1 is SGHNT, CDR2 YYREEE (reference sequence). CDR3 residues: CASESRANVLTF. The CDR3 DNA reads TGTGCCAGCGAAAGTCGGGCCAACGTCCTGACTTTC.

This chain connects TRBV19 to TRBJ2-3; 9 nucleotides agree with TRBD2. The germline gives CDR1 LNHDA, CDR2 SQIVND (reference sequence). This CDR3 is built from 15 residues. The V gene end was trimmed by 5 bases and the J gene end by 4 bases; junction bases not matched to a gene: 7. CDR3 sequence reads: CASSLGLAVPDTQYF. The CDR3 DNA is TGTGCCAGTAGTTTGGGACTAGCAGTGCCAGATACGCAGTATTTT.

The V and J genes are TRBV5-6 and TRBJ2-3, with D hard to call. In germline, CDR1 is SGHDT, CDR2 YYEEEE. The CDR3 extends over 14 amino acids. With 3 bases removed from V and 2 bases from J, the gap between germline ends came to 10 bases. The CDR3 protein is CASSSRVYTDTQYF. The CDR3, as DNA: TGTGCCAGCAGCTCAAGGGTATACACAGATACGCAGTATTTT. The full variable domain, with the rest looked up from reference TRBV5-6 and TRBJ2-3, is DAGVTQSPTHLIKTRGQQVTLRCSPKSGHDTVSWYQQALGQGPQFIFQYYEEEERQRGNFPDRFSGHQFPNYSSELNVNALLLGDSALYLCASSSRVYTDTQYFGPGTRLTVL.

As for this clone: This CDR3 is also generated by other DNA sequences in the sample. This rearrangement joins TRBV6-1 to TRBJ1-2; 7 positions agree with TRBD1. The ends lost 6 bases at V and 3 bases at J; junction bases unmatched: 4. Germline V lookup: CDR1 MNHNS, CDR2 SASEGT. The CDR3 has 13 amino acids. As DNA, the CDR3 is TGTGCCAGCAGAGTGGGACAGTACTATGGCTACACCTTC. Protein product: CASRVGQYYGYTF.